The TCR beta chain described here comes from a study of blood T cell repertoires in COVID-19. The wider study: Acute and convalescent COVID-19 specimens originated in the United States, Italy and Spain. PBMCs, B-cell-depleted T cells, or T cells provided the cDNA or gDNA that made up the material.

The CDR3 is made up of 13 amino acids. V lost 5 bases and J 0 bases, leaving 7 bases between the germline ends. The germline CDR1 and CDR2 sequences are SGHAT and FQNNGV. Study processing details: Amplification of reference gene primers was used by the study to estimate nucleated cell counts. Sequenced by immunoSEQ multiplex PCR; TCRdb stores in-frame clones only, minus some. V and J calls and clone size are copied from that table; D and trimming were computed from the DNA. The repertoire consists of about 220,000 clones, with about 80% occurring once and the leading ten covering 1.3%. Cohorts were determined from participant-reported clinical history.

The sequence derives from a middle-aged woman with acute COVID-19. The chain recombines TRBV11-2 with TRBJ2-5, with D unclear. Sequenced material: PBMCs or T cells enriched from blood (not recorded which). The DNA of the CDR3 is TGTGCCAGCAGCAGAGTGTACCAAGAGACCCAGTACTTC. This translates into CASSRVYQETQYF.